This is a list of T cell receptor beta chains from one sample in a study of cytomegalovirus exposure and HLA in healthy donors. The assay was immunoSEQ multiplex PCR, and TCRdb's table has in-frame clones only and misses some. The data contain 100,000 or so clones, approximately 90% of them singletons. The material sequenced was PBMCs. The receptors derive from a woman aged 18-29 years in good health and CMV-seropositive. The conserved cysteine and the conserved F or W are not part of the CDR3 here. Each record gives: V gene, clone size, J gene, CDR3 protein. Clone size appears in some rows only: once, few, many, or a class for an expanded clone.

>TRBV6-5|NA|TRBJ1-3
ASSYSREPPGNTIY
>TRBV6-5|NA|TRBJ2-1
ASRHRVRSYNEQF
>TRBV6-1|NA|TRBJ1-2
ASRADRYYGYT
>TRBV11-2|NA|TRBJ1-2
ASSPRTGGNYGYT
>TRBV10-2|NA|TRBJ2-2
ASRQGGSSTGELF
>TRBV5-6|NA|TRBJ1-3
ASSPYRDTRENTIY
>TRBV10-2|NA|TRBJ2-5
ASRRAEVQQETQY
>TRBV6-6|NA|TRBJ1-2
ASRHLGADYGYT
>TRBV18|NA|TRBJ2-1
ASSPRDRVYEQF
>TRBV18|NA|TRBJ2-7
ASSATPPPSYEQY
>TRBV5-6|NA|TRBJ2-3
ASSFWVGEGSTDTQY
>TRBV4-2|NA|TRBJ1-3
ASSQMTGGGNTIY
>TRBV5-6|NA|TRBJ2-7
ASSSLRSTYEQY
>TRBV11-3|NA|TRBJ2-3
ASRTGTGSTDTQY
>TRBV2|NA|TRBJ1-2
ASRQGAGGYT
>TRBV27|NA|TRBJ1-1
ASSLLGLGPEAF
>TRBV30|NA|TRBJ2-2
AWSRLNTGELF
>TRBV6-1|NA|TRBJ2-2
ASRTGQTNTGELF
>TRBV28|NA|TRBJ1-5
ASSLGQGAILLYRPQH
>TRBV28|NA|TRBJ2-7
ASSRGGRYEQY
>TRBV7-9|NA|TRBJ1-1
ASSPTPHGVNTEAF
>TRBV9|once|TRBJ2-1
ASSPRGESYNEQF
>TRBV30|once|TRBJ1-4
AWASTNPGEKLF
>TRBV5-4|NA|TRBJ2-3
ASSSQGASDTQY
>TRBV29-1|NA|TRBJ2-1
SVESPDRKTYNEQF
>TRBV28|once|TRBJ1-1
ASSLRTGGASEAF
>TRBV7-9|NA|TRBJ1-1
ASSPRSNQNTEAF
>TRBV29-1|NA|TRBJ1-5
SVVQSGNQPQH
>TRBV4-1|NA|TRBJ1-2
ASSLGRTGGDGYT
>TRBV28|NA|TRBJ1-5
ASSFGAGVQPQH
>TRBV2|NA|TRBJ2-1
ASSWGTGAGNEQF
>TRBV28|NA|TRBJ2-1
ASSLTSGGNEQF
>TRBV6-6|NA|TRBJ2-7
ASIKGQLAYEQY
>TRBV5-7|NA|TRBJ1-3
ASSLLQSSGNTIY
>TRBV29-1|NA|TRBJ1-4
SAWGVEGEKLF
>TRBV4-1|NA|TRBJ2-2
ASNRQENTGELF
>TRBV6-1|NA|TRBJ2-2
ASSAGRGIGELF
>TRBV5-4|NA|TRBJ2-7
ASSSKTGAYEQY
>TRBV5-1|NA|TRBJ1-5
ASSLGQGSGNQPQH
>TRBV12-5|NA|TRBJ2-1
ASAWTSGGSYNEQF
>TRBV9|NA|TRBJ2-1
ASSVTPEGADEQF